The table lists the clone carrying this TCR beta chain with many counts. Each 10 ml fresh peripheral blood draw supplied the PBMCs. This entry belongs to a study of T cells in Graves' hyperthyroidism and ophthalmopathy. Study in general: Pretreatment peripheral blood was obtained at initial diagnosis.

The length of the CDR3 is 15 residues. CDR1 and CDR2 from the germline V gene are SGHAT and FQNNGV. The trim removed 1 base at V and 2 bases at J, leaving 0 bases unmatched. Amplification targeted TCR beta CDR3 regions from RNA transcripts. First-round RT-PCR targeting the TCR CDR3 was performed with the HTBI primer set. TCRdb re-called the multiplex PCR reads with MiXCR, one entry per CDR3 protein. Altogether fewer than 750,000 distinct CDR3 sequences are present, around 13% being singletons, with the ten largest covering 9.5% to 15%. The source of this sequence is a woman in her fifties or sixties with Graves' ophthalmopathy. The sequenced sample was blood. The chain uses TRBV11-2 and TRBJ2-5; 11 positions agree with TRBD1. The CDR3 loop is CASSLGDRGQETQYF. In DNA, the CDR3 is TGTGCCAGCAGCTTAGGGGACAGGGGGCAAGAGACCCAGTACTTC.